The clone carrying this T cell receptor beta chain was found a few times. The data were obtained in a study of CD8 T cells in ankylosing spondylitis. Trimming took off 0 bases at V and 6 bases at J, with 14 bases between the two ends. Germline V gives CDR1 KGHSH, CDR2 LQKENI. The length of the CDR3 is 15 residues. TCRdb recomputed calls from the 5' RACE reads with MiXCR, one row per CDR3 protein. The sample lists some 290,000 distinct CDR3 sequences, 15% to 25% seen once, with under 8.5% in the top ten. This clonotype was sampled from a male donor with ankylosing spondylitis or in good health (not recorded which). The sample taken for sequencing was blood, either unsorted or a sorted T cell fraction (not recorded which). This chain joins TRBV18 and TRBJ1-1; D is perhaps TRBD1 (5 bases). CDR3 in amino acids: CASSPPGRQRAEAFF. Here the CDR3 DNA reads TGTGCCAGCTCACCACCTGGCAGACAGCGGGCTGAAGCTTTCTTT. Full variable domain (missing parts from reference TRBV18 and TRBJ1-1): NAGVMQNPRHLVRRRGQEARLRCSPMKGHSHVYWYRQLPEEGLKFMVYLQKENIIDESGMPKERFSAEFPKEGPSILRIQQVVRGDSAAYFCASSPPGRQRAEAFFGQGTRLTVV.